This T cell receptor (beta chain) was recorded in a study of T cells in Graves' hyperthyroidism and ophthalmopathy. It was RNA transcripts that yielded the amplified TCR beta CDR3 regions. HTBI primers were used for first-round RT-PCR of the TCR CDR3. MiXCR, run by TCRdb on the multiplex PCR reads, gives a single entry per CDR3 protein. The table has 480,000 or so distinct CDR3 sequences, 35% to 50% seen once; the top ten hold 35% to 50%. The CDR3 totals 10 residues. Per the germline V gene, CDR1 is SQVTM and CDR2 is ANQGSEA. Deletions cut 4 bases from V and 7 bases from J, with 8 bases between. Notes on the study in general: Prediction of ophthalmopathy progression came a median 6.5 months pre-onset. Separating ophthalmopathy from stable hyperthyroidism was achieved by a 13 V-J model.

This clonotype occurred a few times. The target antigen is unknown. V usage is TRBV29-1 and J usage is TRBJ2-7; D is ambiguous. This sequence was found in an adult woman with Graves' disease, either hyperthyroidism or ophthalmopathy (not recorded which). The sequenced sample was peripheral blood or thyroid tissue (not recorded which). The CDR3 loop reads CSVGLGEQYF. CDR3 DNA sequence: TGCAGCGTTGGACTGGGGGAGCAGTACTTC.